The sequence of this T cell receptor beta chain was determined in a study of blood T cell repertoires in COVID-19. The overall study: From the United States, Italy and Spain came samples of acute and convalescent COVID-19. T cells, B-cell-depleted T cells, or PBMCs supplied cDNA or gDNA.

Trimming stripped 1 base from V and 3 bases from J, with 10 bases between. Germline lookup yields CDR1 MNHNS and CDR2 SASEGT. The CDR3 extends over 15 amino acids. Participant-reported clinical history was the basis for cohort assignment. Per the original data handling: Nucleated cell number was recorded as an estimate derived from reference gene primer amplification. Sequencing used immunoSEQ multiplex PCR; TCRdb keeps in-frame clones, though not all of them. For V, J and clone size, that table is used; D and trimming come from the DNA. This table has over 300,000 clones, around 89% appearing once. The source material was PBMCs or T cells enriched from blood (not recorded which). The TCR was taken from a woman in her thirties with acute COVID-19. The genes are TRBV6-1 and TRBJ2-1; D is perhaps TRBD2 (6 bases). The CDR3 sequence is CASSEGSGVYNEQFF. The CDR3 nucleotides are TGTGCCAGCAGTGAAGGTAGCGGAGTCTACAATGAGCAGTTCTTC.